This TCR beta chain was recorded in a study of cytomegalovirus exposure and HLA in healthy donors. Study-wide findings and caveats: Cytomegalovirus association was listed for 164 TCR beta chains.

In germline, CDR1 is SGHTA, CDR2 FQGTGA. Trimming pared 8 bases from V and 5 bases from J, leaving 14 bases between. CDR3 size: 13 residues. Details on this clone: Its antigen is unknown.

Unrecorded immune exposures were likely, despite nominal health at sampling. Vbeta (60) and Jbeta (13) primers were used in the PCR. Generated by immunoSEQ multiplex PCR, the TCRdb table keeps only in-frame clones and is missing some. The data hold roughly 180,000 clones, with about 81% observed a single time. Sample: PBMCs. The chain is built from TRBV7-3 and TRBJ2-3; perhaps TRBD1 as D (5 bases). The TCR comes from a man aged 40-49 years in good health and CMV-seronegative. CDR3 in amino acids: CASPIRAGDTQYF. Here the CDR3 DNA reads TGTGCCAGCCCGATCAGGGCCGGAGATACGCAGTATTTT.